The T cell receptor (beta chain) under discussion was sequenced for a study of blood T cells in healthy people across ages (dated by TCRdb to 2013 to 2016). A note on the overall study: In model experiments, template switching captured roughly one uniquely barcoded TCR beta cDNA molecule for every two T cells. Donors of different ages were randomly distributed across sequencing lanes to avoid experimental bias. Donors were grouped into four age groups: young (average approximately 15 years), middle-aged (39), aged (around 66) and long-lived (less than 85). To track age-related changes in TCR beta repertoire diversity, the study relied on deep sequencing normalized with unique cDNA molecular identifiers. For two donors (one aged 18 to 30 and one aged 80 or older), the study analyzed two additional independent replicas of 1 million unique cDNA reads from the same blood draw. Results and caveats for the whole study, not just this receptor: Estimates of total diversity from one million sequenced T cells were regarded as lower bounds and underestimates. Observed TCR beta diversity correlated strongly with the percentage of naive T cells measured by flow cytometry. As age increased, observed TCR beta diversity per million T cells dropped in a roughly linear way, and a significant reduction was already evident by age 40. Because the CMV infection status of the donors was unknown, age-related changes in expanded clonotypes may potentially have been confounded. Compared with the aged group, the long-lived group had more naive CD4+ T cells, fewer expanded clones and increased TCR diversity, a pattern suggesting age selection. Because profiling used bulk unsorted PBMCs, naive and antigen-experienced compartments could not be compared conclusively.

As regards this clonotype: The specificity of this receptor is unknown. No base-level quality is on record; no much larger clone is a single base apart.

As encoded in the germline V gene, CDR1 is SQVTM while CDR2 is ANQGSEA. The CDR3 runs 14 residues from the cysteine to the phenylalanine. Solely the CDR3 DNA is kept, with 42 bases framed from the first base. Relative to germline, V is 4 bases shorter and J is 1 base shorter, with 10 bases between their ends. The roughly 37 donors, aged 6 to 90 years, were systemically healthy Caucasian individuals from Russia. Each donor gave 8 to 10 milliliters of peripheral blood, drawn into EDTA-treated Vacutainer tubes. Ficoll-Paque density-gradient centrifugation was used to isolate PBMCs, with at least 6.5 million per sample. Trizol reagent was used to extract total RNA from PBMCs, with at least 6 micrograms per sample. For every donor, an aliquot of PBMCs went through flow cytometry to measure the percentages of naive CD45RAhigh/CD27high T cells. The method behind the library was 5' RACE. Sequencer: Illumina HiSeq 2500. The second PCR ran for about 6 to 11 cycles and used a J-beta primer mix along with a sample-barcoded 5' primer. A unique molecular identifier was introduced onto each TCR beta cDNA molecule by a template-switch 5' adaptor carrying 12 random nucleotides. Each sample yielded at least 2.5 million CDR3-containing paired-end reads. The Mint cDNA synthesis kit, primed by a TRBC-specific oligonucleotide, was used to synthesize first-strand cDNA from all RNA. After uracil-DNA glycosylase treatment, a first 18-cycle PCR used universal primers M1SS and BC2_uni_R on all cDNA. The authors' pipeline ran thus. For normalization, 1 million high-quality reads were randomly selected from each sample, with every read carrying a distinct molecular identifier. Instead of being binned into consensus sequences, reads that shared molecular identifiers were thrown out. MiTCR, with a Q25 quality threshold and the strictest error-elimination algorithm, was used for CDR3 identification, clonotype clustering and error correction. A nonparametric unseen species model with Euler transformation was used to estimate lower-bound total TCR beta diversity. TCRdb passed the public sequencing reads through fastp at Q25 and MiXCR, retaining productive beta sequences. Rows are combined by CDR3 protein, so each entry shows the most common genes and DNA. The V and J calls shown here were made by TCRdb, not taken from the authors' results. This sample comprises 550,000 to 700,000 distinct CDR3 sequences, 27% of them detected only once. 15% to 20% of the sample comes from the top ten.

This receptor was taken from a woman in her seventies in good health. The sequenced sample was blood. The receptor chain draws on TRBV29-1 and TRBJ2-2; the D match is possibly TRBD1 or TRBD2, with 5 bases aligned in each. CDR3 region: CSVVRDGNTGELFF. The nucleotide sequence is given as TGCAGCGTTGTTCGGGACGGGAACACCGGGGAGCTGTTTTTT.